This T cell receptor beta chain was identified in a study of T cell responses to AZD1222 COVID-19 vaccine. Sequenced by immunoSEQ multiplex PCR; TCRdb stores in-frame clones only, minus some. The table shows 100,000 to 150,000 clones, with roughly 84% occurring only once. The clonotype originates from an adult in good health. The sample in question was peripheral blood, obtained on day 0 of AZD1222 vaccination.

CDR3 amino acids: CAWGQGANEQFF. Here the CDR3 DNA reads TGTGCCTGGGGACAGGGGGCCAATGAGCAGTTCTTC. This chain links TRBV30 with TRBJ2-1, with TRBD1 identical over 11 bases. The CDR3 extends over 12 amino acids. The V gene end was trimmed by 5 bases and the J gene end by 6 bases; junction bases not matched to a gene: 0. The germline V gene has CDR1 GTSNPN and CDR2 SVGIG (reference sequence).